The following is a TCR beta chain sequence with its context. Its matching antigen is unknown. The hyperthyroidism was newly diagnosed and had lasted under 2 months; the patients were aged 18 to 65. The PBMCs studied were ones that came from 10 ml fresh peripheral blood. This record comes from a study of T cells in Graves' hyperthyroidism and ophthalmopathy. Study-wide results and caveats: Expanded thyroid clonotypes (above 0.001) were mostly also found in blood. Separation of ophthalmopathy from stable hyperthyroidism was achieved by a 13 V-J model.

Germline loops: CDR1 MNHNS, CDR2 SASEGT. Trimming removed 6 bases from V and 1 base from J, with 12 bases in between. This CDR3 contains 14 residues. The TCR beta CDR3 regions underwent amplification using RNA transcripts as the source. Using the HTBI primer set, a first-round RT-PCR was run on the TCR CDR3. Each CDR3 protein is one row after TCRdb ran MiXCR on the multiplex PCR reads. The sample consists of some 360,000 distinct CDR3 sequences, approximately 13% of them appearing once. The specimen sequenced was blood. J is TRBJ1-1 and V is TRBV6-1; TRBD1 might be the D (6 bases). This receptor was taken from a woman aged 60-70 years with Graves' hyperthyroidism. The CDR3 DNA is TGTGCCAGCAGCTGGGGGGGACAGAACACTGAAGCTTTCTTT. Protein sequence: CASSWGGQNTEAFF.